This passage covers 9 T cell receptor beta chains from one sample sequenced in a study of neurological immune-mediated disorders. One entry per CDR3 protein, called by TCRdb with MiXCR from the 5' RACE reads. The repertoire consists of roughly 47,000 distinct CDR3 sequences, with roughly 4% occurring once and the leading ten covering 5.7%. Sequencing input: PBMCs. The source is a woman between 55 and 75 years old with multiple sclerosis.

There are many counts of this clonotype. The chain uses TRBV6-6 and TRBJ2-1; D uncertain. The CDR3 totals 13 residues. Looked up from germline, CDR1 is MNHNY and CDR2 is SVGAGI (reference sequence). V lost 5 bases to trimming and J lost 6 bases, with 11 bases between them. In DNA, the CDR3 is TGTGCCAGCAGTAGCCCCAGCATCAATGAGCAGTTCTTC. It specifies CASSSPSINEQFF.

This clonotype has at least ten counts. V usage is TRBV13 and J usage is TRBJ1-4; D possibly corresponds to TRBD1 (5 bases). CDR3 length: 15 residues. Germline values: CDR1 PRHDT, CDR2 FYEKMQ (reference sequence). Trimming took 3 bases from V and 13 from J, leaving 21 bases between them. In nucleotides, the CDR3 is TGTGCCAGCAGCTTGGGACTTTCGCCCGGGATGGGACTGTTTTTT. This codes for CASSLGLSPGMGLFF.

This clonotype was found many times. The chain couples TRBV29-1 to TRBJ2-1; 11 bases match TRBD2. The CDR3 is 14 residues long. CDR1 is SQVTM and CDR2 is ANQGSEA in the germline V gene. V trimming: 3 bases; J trimming: 7 bases; junction bases outside the gene matches: 5. The CDR3 DNA sequence: TGCAGCGTTGACACTAGCGGGGGCCGAAATGAGCAGTTCTTC. Translated: CSVDTSGGRNEQFF.

The chain carries TRBV7-2 and TRBJ1-1, with no clear D. V was shortened by 5 bases and J by 11 bases, with 18 bases between the two germline ends. Per the germline V gene, CDR1 is SGHTA and CDR2 is FQGNSA. This CDR3 region has 13 residues. The DNA for the CDR3 is TGTGCCAGCAGCCTCCGGGGTGGGGTTGTTGCTTTCTTT. It codes for CASSLRGGVVAFF.

This clonotype was counted at least ten times. This chain connects TRBV20-1 to TRBJ1-1; 12 bases agree with TRBD1. Germline-derived CDR1 and CDR2 are DFQATT and SNEGSKA (reference sequence). There are 16 residues in the CDR3. V lost 7 bases to trimming and J lost 0 bases; unmatched junction nucleotides: 9. CDR3 amino acids: CSVPRGTGGMNTEAFF. The CDR3 coding sequence is TGCAGTGTCCCCCGGGGGACAGGGGGCATGAACACTGAAGCTTTCTTT.

On this clonotype: A much more abundant neighbour one base away suggests this may be a read error. The genes are TRBV29-1 and TRBJ2-1, with D hard to call. Germline V CDR1 and CDR2: SQVTM, ANQGSEA. Between the trimmed V and J ends, which lost 3 bases and 11 bases, there was a span of 8 bases. The CDR3 is 10 residues long. CDR3 region: CSVEDGKQFF. CDR3 DNA: TGCAGCGTTGAGGATGGTAAGCAGTTCTTC.

This clonotype was detected many times. This chain connects TRBV18 to TRBJ2-1; weak D call: TRBD1 (5 bases). The CDR3 is 13 amino acids. Germline assignment: CDR1 KGHSH and CDR2 LQKENI. V lost 2 bases and J lost 8, with 10 bases in between. The CDR3 loop is CASSPDARDEQFF. CDR3 DNA sequence: TGTGCCAGCTCACCAGATGCCAGGGATGAGCAGTTCTTC.

This chain joins TRBV5-1 and TRBJ2-3; D is tentatively TRBD1 or TRBD2 (6 bases each). V lost 4 bases and J lost 2, with 17 bases in between. The length of the CDR3 is 16 residues. CDR1 and CDR2 from the germline V gene are SGHRS and YFSETQ. The CDR3 loop reads CASSLWSGDITDTQYF. DNA of the CDR3: TGCGCCAGCAGCCTCTGGTCGGGGGACATCACAGATACGCAGTATTTT.

This clonotype was counted at least ten times. CDR3 in DNA: TGCAGTGCTAGTTGGGTCGGGAGTTCACCCCTCCACTTT. It translates to CSASWVGSSPLHF. This sequence joins TRBV20-1 and TRBJ1-6; D is undetermined. The germline CDR1 and CDR2 sequences are DFQATT and SNEGSKA (reference sequence). V lost 3 bases to trimming and J lost 9 bases, with 12 bases between them. The CDR3 loop spans 13 amino acids.